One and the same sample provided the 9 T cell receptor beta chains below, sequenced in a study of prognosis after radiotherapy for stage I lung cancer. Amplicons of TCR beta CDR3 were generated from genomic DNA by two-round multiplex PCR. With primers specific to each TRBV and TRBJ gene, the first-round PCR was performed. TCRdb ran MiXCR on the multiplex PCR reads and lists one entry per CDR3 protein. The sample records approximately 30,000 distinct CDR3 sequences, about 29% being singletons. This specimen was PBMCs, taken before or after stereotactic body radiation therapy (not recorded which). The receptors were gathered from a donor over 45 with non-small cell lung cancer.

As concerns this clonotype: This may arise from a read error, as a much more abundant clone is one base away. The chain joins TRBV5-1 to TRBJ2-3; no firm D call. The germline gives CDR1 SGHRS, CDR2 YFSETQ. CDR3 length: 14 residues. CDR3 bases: TGCGCCAGCGGCTTGGCCCAGACAACAGATACGCAGTATTTT. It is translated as CASGLAQTTDTQYF. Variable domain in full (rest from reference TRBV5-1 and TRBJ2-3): KAGVTQTPRYLIKTRGQQVTLSCSPISGHRSVSWYQQTPGQGLQFLFEYFSETQRNKGNFPGRFSGRQFSNSRSEMNVSTLELGDSALYLCASGLAQTTDTQYFGPGTRLTVL.

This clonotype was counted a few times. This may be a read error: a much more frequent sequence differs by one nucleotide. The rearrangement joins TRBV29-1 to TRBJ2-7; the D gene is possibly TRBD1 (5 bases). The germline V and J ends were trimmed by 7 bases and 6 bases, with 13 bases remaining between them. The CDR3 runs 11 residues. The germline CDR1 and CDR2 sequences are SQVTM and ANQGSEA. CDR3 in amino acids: CSAFVGLEQYF. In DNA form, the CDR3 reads TGCAGCGCCTTCGTGGGGCTCGAGCAGTACTTC.

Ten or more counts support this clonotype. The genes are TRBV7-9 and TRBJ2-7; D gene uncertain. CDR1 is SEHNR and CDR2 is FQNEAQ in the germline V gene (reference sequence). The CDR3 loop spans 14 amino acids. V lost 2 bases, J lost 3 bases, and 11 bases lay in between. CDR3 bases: TGTGCCAGCAGCTTAACCCTGGGATACTACGAGCAGTACTTC. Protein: CASSLTLGYYEQYF.

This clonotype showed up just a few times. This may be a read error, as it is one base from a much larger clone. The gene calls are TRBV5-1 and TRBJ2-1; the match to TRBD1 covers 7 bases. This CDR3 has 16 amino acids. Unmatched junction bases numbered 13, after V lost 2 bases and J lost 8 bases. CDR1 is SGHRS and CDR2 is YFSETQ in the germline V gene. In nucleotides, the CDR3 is TGCGCCAGCAGCTTAGAACAGGGGTCCCGAACGTATGAGCAGTTCTTC. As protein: CASSLEQGSRTYEQFF.

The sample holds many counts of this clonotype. CDR3 sequence (DNA): TGTGCCAGCAGTTCGGGGGCTAGCGGATACAATGAGCAGTTCTTC. As protein: CASSSGASGYNEQFF. The J gene is TRBJ2-1, the V gene TRBV27; possible D gene TRBD2, 7 bases. Germline CDR1 MNHEY, CDR2 SMNVEV (reference sequence). V lost 4 bases and J 4 bases, leaving 14 bases between the germline ends. The CDR3 has 15 amino acids.

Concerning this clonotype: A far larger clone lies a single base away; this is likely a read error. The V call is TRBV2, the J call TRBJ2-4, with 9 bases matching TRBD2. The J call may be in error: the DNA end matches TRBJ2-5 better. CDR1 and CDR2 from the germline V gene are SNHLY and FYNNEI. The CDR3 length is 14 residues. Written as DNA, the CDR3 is TGTGCCAGCAGTGGTAGCGGGAGAGGGGAGACCCAGTACTTC. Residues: CASSGSGRGETQYF.

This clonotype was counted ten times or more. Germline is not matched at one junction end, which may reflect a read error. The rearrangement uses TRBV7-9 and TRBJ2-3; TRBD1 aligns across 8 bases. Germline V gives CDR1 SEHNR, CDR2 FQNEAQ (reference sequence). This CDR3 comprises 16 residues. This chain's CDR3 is CAGSERTGTITDTQYF. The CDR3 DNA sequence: TGTGCCGGCAGCGAGCGGACAGGGACGATCACAGATACGCAGTATTTT.

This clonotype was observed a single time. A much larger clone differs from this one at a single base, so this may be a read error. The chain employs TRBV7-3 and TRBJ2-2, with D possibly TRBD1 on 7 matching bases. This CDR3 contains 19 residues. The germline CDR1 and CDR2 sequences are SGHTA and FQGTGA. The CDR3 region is CASSLKGGRGTQNTGQLFF. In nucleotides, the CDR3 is TGTGCCAGCAGCTTAAAGGGGGGCAGGGGGACCCAGAACACCGGGCAGCTGTTTTTT. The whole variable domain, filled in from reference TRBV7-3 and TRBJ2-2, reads GAGVSQTPSNKVTEKGKYVELRCDPISGHTALYWYRQSLGQGPEFLIYFQGTGAADDSGLPNDRFFAVRPEGSVSTLKIQRTERGDSAVYLCASSLKGGRGTQNTGQLFFGEGSRLTVL.

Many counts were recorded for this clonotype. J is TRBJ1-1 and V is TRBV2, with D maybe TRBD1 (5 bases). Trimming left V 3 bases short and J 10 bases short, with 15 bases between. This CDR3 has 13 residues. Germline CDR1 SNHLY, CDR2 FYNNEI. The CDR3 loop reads CASSDNRDVRAFF. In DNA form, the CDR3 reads TGTGCCAGCAGTGACAACCGGGACGTACGAGCTTTCTTT.